Listed here are 6 T cell receptor beta chains from one sample, sequenced in a study of blood T cell repertoires in COVID-19. The data were produced by immunoSEQ multiplex PCR, yet TCRdb's version contains in-frame clones alone and is incomplete. The data contain about 300,000 clones, around 87% of them singletons. Sequenced sample: peripheral blood. The source of these receptors is a man between 70 and 80 years old with acute or convalescent COVID-19.

V gene TRBV4-2 combines with J gene TRBJ1-2; 9 nucleotides line up with TRBD1. The CDR3 spans 14 residues. Germline trimming cut 3 bases from V and 8 bases from J; bases unmatched to any gene: 7. Germline CDR1 reads LGHNA; CDR2 reads YNFKEQ. CDR3 sequence (DNA): TGTGCCAGCAGCCAGGAACAGGGGGCTTGGGGCTACACCTTC. It yields the protein CASSQEQGAWGYTF.

A single count supports this clone. The chain couples TRBV7-9 to TRBJ1-1; no firm D call. Germline V CDR1 and CDR2: SEHNR, FQNEAQ (reference sequence). Trimming shortened V by 3 bases and J by 3 bases, and 2 bases separated the two germline ends. The CDR3 contains 11 residues. The CDR3 loop is CASSFDTEAFF. Written as DNA, the CDR3 is TGTGCCAGCAGCTTCGACACTGAAGCTTTCTTT.

The V gene is TRBV2, the J gene TRBJ2-7; 12 bases match TRBD2. This CDR3 is 20 amino acids long. Losses at the gene ends were 5 bases for V and 4 bases for J; bases not matched to a gene: 21. In germline, CDR1 is SNHLY, CDR2 FYNNEI. The CDR3: CASSLTTRNISTSGGYEQYF. In DNA, the CDR3 is TGTGCCAGCAGTCTAACAACCAGGAATATTTCGACTAGCGGGGGTTACGAGCAGTACTTC.

In its sample, this clone was seen a few times. The rearrangement links TRBV7-2 to TRBJ2-1, with 9 bases lining up with TRBD2. The CDR3 covers 16 residues. Trimming took 5 bases from V and 4 from J; bases not matched to a gene: 9. Germline lookup yields CDR1 SGHTA and CDR2 FQGNSA. DNA of the CDR3: TGTGCCAGCAGCGGCCAAAGCGGGGGGCGTTACAATGAGCAGTTCTTC. It encodes CASSGQSGGRYNEQFF.

V gene TRBV18 combines with J gene TRBJ1-1, with D possibly being TRBD1 (6 bases). CDR3 length equals 13 residues. Germline loops: CDR1 KGHSH, CDR2 LQKENI. Trimming removed 3 bases from V and 5 bases from J, with 10 bases in between. The CDR3 nucleotides are TGTGCCAGCTCACCTCAACAGGGAACTGAAGCTTTCTTT. Translating it yields CASSPQQGTEAFF. The full variable domain, completed using reference TRBV18 and TRBJ1-1, is NAGVMQNPRHLVRRRGQEARLRCSPMKGHSHVYWYRQLPEEGLKFMVYLQKENIIDESGMPKERFSAEFPKEGPSILRIQQVVRGDSAAYFCASSPQQGTEAFFGQGTRLTVV.

The chain employs TRBV18 and TRBJ1-1, with D possibly matching TRBD1 (6 bases). CDR1 is KGHSH and CDR2 is LQKENI in the germline V gene. The CDR3 extends over 13 amino acids. V lost 2 bases to trimming and J lost 3 bases, with 7 bases between them. Written as DNA, the CDR3 is TGTGCCAGCTCACCAAACAGGGACACTGAAGCTTTCTTT. It encodes CASSPNRDTEAFF.